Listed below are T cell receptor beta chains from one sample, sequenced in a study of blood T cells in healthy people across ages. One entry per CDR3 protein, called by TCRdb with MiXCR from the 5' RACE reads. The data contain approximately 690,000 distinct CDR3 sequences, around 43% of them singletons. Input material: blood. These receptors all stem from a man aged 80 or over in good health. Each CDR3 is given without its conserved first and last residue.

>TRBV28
ASSVNTEAF
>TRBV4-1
ASSHPSGRFPTSNTGELF
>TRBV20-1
SVMRRGGLYNEQF
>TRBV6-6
ASSLGTSGTDTQY
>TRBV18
ASSLDRGSETQY
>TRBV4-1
ASSLTGTSGRGETQY
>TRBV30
AFQTGYNEKLF
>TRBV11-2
ASSTGLAGFREQY
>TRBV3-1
ASSQVGSSGGRTDTQY
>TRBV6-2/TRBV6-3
ASSPLAGGGTGELF
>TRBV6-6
ASSYSITGTGSSYEQY
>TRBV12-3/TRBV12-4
ASSPKLTGSHEQY